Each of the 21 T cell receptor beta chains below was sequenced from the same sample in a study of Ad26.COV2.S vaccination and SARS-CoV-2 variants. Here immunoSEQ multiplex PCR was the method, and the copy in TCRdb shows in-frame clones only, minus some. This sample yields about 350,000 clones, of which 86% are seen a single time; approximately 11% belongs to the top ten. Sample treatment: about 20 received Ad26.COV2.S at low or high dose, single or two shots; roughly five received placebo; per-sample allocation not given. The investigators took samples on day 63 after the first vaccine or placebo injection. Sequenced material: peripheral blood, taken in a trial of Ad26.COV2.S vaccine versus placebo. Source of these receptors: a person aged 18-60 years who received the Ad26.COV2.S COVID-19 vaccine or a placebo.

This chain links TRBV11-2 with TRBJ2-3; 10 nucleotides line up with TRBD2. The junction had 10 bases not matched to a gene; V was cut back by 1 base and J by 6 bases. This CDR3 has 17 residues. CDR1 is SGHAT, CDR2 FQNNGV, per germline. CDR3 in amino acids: CASSLVYVAGGPDTQYF. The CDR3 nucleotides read TGTGCCAGCAGCTTAGTGTACGTAGCGGGGGGTCCGGATACGCAGTATTTT.

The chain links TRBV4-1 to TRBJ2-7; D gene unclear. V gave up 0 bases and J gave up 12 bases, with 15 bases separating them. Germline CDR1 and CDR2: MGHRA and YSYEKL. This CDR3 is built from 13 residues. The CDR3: CASSQDRATRGYF. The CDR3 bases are TGCGCCAGCAGCCAAGACCGGGCGACGCGTGGGTACTTC.

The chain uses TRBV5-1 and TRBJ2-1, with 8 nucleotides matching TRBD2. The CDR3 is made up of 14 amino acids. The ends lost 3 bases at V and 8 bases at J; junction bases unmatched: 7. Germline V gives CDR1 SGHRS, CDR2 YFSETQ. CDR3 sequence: CASSSGGPGDEQFF. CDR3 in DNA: TGCGCCAGCAGCTCGGGGGGGCCAGGAGATGAGCAGTTCTTC.

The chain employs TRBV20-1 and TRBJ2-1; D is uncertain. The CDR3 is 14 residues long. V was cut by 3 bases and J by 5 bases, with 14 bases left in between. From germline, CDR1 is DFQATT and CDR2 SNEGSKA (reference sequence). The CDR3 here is CSASSGSLDNEQFF. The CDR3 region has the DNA TGCAGTGCTAGTTCGGGCAGCCTGGACAATGAGCAGTTCTTC.

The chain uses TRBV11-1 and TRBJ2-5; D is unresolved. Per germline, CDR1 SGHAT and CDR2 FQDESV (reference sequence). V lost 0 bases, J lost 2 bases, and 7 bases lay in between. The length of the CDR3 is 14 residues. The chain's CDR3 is CASSLATMQETQYF. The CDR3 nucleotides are TGTGCCAGCAGCTTAGCTACTATGCAAGAGACCCAGTACTTC.

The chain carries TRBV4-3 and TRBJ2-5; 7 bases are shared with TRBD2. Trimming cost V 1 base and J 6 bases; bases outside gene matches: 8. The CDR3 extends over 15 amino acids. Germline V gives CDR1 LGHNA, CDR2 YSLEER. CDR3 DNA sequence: TGCGCCAGCAGCCAAGTGAGCGGGGTCGAGAAGACCCAGTACTTC. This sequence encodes CASSQVSGVEKTQYF.

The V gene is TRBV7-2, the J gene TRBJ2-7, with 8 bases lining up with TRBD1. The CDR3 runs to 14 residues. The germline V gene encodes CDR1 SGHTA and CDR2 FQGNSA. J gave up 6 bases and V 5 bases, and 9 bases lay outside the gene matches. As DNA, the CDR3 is TGTGCCAGCAGCGAGACAGGGGATCGGGTCGAGCAGTACTTC. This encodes CASSETGDRVEQYF.

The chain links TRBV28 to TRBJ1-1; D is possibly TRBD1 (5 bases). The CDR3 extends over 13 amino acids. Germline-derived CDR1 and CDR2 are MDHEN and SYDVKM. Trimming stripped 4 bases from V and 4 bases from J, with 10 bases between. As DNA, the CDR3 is TGTGCCAGCAGTTGGGACTCGAGCACTGAAGCTTTCTTT. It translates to CASSWDSSTEAFF.

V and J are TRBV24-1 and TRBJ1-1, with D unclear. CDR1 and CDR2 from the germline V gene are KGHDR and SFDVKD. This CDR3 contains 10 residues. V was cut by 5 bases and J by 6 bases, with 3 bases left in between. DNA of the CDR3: TGTGCCACCAGTGCGCCTGAAGCTTTCTTT. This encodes CATSAPEAFF.

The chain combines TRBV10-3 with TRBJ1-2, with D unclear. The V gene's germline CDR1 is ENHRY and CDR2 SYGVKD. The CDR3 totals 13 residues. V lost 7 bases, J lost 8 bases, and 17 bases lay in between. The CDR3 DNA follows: TGTGCCATCAACGAACGGAATACGGAGGGCTACACCTTC. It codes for CAINERNTEGYTF.

The chain's CDR3 is CASSRREFGETQYF. The CDR3, as DNA: TGTGCCAGCAGTAGAAGGGAGTTTGGAGAGACCCAGTACTTC. This chain links TRBV5-6 with TRBJ2-5; D might be TRBD2 (5 bases). V was cut by 5 bases and J by 4 bases, with 15 bases left in between. The CDR3 has 14 residues. Per the germline V gene, CDR1 is SGHDT and CDR2 is YYEEEE.

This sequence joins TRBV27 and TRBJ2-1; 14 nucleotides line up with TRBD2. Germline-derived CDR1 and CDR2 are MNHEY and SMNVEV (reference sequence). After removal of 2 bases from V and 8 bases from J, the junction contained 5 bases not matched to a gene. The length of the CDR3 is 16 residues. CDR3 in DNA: TGTGCCAGCAGTTTAAATGGACTAGCGGGAGGAGATGAGCAGTTCTTC. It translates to CASSLNGLAGGDEQFF.

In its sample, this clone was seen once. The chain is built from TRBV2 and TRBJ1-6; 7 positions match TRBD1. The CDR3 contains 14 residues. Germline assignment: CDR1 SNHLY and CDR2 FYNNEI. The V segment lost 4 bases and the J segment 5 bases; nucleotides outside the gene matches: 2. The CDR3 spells CASSAGQNNSPLHF. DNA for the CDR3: TGTGCCAGCAGTGCGGGACAGAATAATTCACCCCTCCACTTT.

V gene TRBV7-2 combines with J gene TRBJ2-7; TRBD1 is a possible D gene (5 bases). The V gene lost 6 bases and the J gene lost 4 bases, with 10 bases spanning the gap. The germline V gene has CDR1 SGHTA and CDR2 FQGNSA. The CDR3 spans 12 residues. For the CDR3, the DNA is TGTGCCAGCAGTCACCAGGGATACGAGCAGTACTTC. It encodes CASSHQGYEQYF.

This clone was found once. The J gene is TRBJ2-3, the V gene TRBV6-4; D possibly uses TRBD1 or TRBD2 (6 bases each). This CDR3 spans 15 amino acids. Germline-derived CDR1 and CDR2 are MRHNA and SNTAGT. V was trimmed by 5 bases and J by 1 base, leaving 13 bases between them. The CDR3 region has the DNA TGTGCCAGCAGTCCAGGGGCTAGCGGCACAGATACGCAGTATTTT. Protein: CASSPGASGTDTQYF.

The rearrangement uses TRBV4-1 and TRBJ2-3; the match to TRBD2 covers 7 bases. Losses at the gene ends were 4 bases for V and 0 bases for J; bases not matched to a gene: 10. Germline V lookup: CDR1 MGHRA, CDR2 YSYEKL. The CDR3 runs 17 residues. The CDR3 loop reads CASSPSTASGSTDTQYF. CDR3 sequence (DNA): TGCGCCAGCAGCCCATCGACGGCTAGCGGTAGCACAGATACGCAGTATTTT.

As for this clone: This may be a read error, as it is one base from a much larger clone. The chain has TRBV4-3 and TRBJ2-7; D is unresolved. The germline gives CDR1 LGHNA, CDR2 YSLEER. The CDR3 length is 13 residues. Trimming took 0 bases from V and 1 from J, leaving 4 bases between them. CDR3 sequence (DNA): TGCGCCAGCAGCCAAGATGCGTCCTACGAGCAGTACTTC. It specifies CASSQDASYEQYF.

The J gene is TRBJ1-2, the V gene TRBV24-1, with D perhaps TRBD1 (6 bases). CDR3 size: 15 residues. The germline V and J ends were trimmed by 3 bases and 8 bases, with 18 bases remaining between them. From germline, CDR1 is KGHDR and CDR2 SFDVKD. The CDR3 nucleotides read TGTGCCACCAGTGATAGATGGGGGCATTTGACCGGCTACACCTTC. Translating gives CATSDRWGHLTGYTF.

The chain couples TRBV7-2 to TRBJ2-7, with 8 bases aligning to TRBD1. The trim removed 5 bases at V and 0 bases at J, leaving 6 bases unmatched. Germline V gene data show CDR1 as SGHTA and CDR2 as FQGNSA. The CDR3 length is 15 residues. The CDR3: CASSATGAFSYEQYF. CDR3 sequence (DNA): TGTGCCAGCAGCGCGACAGGGGCTTTCTCCTACGAGCAGTACTTC. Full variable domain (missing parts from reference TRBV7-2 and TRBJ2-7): GAGVSQSPSNKVTEKGKDVELRCDPISGHTALYWYRQSLGQGLEFLIYFQGNSAPDKSGLPSDRFSAERTGGSVSTLTIQRTQQEDSAVYLCASSATGAFSYEQYFGPGTRLTVT.

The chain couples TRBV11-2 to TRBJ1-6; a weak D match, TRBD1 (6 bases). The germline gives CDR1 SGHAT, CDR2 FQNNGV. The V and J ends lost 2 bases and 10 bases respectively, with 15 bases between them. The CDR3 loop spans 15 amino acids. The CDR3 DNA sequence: TGTGCCAGCAGCTTACACAGGGTATCCCCCTCACCCCTCCACTTT. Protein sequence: CASSLHRVSPSPLHF.

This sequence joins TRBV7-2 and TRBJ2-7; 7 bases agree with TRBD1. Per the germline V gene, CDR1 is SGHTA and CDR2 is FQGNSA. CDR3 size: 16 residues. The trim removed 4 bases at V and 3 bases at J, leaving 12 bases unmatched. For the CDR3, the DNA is TGTGCCAGCAGCTACCTATCCGGGACAGTCATCTACGAGCAGTACTTC. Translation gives CASSYLSGTVIYEQYF.